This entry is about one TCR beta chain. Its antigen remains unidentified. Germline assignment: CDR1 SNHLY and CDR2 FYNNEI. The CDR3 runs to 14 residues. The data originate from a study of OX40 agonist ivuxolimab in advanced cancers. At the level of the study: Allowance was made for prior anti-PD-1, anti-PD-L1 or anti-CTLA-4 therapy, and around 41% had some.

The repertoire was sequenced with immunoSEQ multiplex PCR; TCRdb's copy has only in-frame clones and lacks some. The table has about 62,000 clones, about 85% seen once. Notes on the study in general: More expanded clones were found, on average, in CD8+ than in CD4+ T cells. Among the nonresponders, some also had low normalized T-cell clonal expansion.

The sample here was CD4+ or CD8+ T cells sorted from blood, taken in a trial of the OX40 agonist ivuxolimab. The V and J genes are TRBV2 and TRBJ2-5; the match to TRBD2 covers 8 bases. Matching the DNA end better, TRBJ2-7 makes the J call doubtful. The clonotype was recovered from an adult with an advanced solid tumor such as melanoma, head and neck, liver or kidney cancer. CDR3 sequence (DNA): TGTGCCAGCAGGCCGGGACTAGGGGCCTACGAGCAGTACTTC. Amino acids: CASRPGLGAYEQYF.